This T cell receptor beta chain was observed in a study of cytomegalovirus exposure and HLA in healthy donors. Regarding the study as a whole: The classifier reportedly diagnosed cytomegalovirus status with high specificity and sensitivity.

The method was immunoSEQ multiplex PCR; TCRdb's version includes in-frame clones alone and lacks a portion of them. The table records roughly 300,000 clones, more than 75% of them present only once. As for this clone: The antigen remains undetermined.

CDR3 length: 12 residues. In germline, CDR1 is SQVTM, CDR2 ANQGSEA. Sequencing input: PBMCs. This receptor was identified in a woman in her late teens or twenties in good health and CMV-seronegative. The chain combines TRBV29-1 with TRBJ2-7; 8 positions match TRBD1. The chain's CDR3 is CSRTGYGYEQYF. The CDR3 DNA sequence: TGCAGTCGGACAGGGTATGGCTACGAGCAGTACTTC.